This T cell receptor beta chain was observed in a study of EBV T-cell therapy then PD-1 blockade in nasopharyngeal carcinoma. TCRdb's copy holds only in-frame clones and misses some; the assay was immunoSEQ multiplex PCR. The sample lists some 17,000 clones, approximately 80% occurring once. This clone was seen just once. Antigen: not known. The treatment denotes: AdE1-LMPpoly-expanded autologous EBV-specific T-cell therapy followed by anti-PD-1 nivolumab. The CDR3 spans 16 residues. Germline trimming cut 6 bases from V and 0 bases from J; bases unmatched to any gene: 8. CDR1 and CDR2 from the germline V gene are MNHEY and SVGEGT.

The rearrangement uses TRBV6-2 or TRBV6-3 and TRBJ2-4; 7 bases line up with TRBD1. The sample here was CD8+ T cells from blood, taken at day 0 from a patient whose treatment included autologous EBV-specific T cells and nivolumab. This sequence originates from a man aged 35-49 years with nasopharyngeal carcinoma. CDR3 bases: TGTGCCAGCAGCCCTGACAGGGCTCTAGCCAAAAACATTCAGTACTTC. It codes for CASSPDRALAKNIQYF.